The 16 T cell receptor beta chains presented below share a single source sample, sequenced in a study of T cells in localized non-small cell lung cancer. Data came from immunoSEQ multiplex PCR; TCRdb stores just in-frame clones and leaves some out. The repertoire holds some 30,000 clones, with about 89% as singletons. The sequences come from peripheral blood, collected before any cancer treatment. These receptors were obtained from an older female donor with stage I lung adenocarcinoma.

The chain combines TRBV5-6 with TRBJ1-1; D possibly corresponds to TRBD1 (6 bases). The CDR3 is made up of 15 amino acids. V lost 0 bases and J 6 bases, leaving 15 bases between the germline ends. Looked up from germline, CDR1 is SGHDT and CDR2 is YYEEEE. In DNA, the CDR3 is TGTGCCAGCAGCTTGGCCGTGGGGGCAGGCGCTGAAGCTTTCTTT. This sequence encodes CASSLAVGAGAEAFF.

CDR3 nucleotide sequence: TGTGCCAGCAGCTTGGTAGCTAGCGGGAGTTACGAGCAGTACTTC. Its protein product is CASSLVASGSYEQYF. The genes are TRBV5-6 and TRBJ2-7; 10 bases are a match to TRBD2. V lost 0 bases and J lost 4; bases outside the gene matches: 4. Germline lookup yields CDR1 SGHDT and CDR2 YYEEEE. The length of the CDR3 is 15 residues. Supplemented by reference TRBV5-6 and TRBJ2-7, the full variable domain reads DAGVTQSPTHLIKTRGQQVTLRCSPKSGHDTVSWYQQALGQGPQFIFQYYEEEERQRGNFPDRFSGHQFPNYSSELNVNALLLGDSALYLCASSLVASGSYEQYFGPGTRLTVT.

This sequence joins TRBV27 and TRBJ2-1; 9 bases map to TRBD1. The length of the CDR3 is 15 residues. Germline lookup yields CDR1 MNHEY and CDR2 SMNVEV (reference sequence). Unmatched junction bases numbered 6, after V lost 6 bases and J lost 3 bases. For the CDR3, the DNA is TGTGCCAGCAGACTGGGACAGGGCCTCTACAATGAGCAGTTCTTC. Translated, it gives CASRLGQGLYNEQFF.

The CDR3 bases are TGCGCCAGCAGCCAAGGGACATACACTGAAGCTTTCTTT. Its protein product is CASSQGTYTEAFF. V and J are TRBV5-1 and TRBJ1-1; D is possibly TRBD1 (6 bases). Trimming took off 4 bases at V and 3 bases at J, with 10 bases between the two ends. The CDR3 runs to 13 residues. The V gene's germline CDR1 is SGHRS and CDR2 YFSETQ.

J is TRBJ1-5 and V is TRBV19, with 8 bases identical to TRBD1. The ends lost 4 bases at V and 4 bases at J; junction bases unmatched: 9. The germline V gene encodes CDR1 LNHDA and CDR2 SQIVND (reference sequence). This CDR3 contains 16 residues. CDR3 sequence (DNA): TGTGCCAGTAGTACCCGACAGGGGACGGGGAATCAGCCCCAGCATTTT. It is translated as CASSTRQGTGNQPQHF.

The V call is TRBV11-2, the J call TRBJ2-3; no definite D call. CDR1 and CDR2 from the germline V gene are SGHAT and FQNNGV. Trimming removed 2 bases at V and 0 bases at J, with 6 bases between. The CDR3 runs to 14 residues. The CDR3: CASSLRLSTDTQYF. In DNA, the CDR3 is TGTGCCAGCAGCTTACGTCTAAGCACAGATACGCAGTATTTT.

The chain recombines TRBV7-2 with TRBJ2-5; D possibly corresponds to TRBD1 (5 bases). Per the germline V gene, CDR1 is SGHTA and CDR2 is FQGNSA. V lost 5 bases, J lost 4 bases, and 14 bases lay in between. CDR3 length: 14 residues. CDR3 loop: CASSAGYRGETQYF. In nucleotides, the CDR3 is TGTGCCAGCAGCGCCGGTTATAGGGGAGAGACCCAGTACTTC. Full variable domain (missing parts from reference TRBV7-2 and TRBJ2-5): GAGVSQSPSNKVTEKGKDVELRCDPISGHTALYWYRQSLGQGLEFLIYFQGNSAPDKSGLPSDRFSAERTGGSVSTLTIQRTQQEDSAVYLCASSAGYRGETQYFGPGTRLLVL.

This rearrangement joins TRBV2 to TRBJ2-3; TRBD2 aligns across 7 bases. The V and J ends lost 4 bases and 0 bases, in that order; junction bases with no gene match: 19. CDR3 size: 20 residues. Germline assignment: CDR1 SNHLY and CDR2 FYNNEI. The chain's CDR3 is CASSAELARDWITSTDTQYF. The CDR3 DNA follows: TGTGCCAGCAGTGCCGAACTAGCGCGCGATTGGATTACTAGCACAGATACGCAGTATTTT.

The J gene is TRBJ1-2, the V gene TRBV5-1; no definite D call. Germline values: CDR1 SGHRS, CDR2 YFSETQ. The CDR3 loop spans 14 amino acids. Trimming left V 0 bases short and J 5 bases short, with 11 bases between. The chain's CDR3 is CASSLAGDSYGYTF. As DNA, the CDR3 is TGCGCCAGCAGCTTGGCAGGTGATTCTTATGGCTACACCTTC.

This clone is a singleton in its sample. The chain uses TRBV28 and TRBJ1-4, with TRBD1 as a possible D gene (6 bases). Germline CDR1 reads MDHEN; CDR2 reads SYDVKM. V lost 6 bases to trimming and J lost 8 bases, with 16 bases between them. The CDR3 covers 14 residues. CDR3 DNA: TGTGCCAGCAGCCGGGAGGGACACCGAGAAAAACTGTTTTTT. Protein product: CASSREGHREKLFF. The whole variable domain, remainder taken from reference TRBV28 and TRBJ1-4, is DVKVTQSSRYLVKRTGEKVFLECVQDMDHENMFWYRQDPGLGLRLIYFSYDVKMKEKGDIPEGYSVSREKKERFSLILESASTNQTSMYLCASSREGHREKLFFGSGTQLSVL.

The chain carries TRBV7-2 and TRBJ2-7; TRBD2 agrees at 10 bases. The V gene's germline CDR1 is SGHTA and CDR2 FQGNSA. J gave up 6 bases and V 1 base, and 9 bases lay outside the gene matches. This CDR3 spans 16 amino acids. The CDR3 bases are TGTGCCAGCAGCTTAGTGCTAGCGGGAGTTCCCTCCGAGCAGTACTTC. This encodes CASSLVLAGVPSEQYF.

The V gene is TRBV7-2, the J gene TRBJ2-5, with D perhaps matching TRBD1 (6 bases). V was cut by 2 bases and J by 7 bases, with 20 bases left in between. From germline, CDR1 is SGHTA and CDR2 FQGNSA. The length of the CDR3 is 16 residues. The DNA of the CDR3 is TGTGCCAGCAGCTTATTGGTTGGGGAACAGGGAAGGACCCAGTACTTC. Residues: CASSLLVGEQGRTQYF.

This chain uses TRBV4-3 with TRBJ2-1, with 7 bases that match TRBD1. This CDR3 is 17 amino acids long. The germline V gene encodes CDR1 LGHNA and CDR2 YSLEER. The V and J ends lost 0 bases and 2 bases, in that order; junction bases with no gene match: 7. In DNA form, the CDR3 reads TGCGCCAGCAGCCAAGATGCGGATACAGGGGCCTACAATGAGCAGTTCTTC. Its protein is CASSQDADTGAYNEQFF.

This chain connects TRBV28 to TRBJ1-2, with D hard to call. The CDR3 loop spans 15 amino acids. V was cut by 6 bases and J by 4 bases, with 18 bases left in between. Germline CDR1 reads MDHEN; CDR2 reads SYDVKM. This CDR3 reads CASRAEGRAAYGYTF. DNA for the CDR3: TGTGCCAGCAGAGCCGAAGGAAGGGCGGCCTATGGCTACACCTTC.

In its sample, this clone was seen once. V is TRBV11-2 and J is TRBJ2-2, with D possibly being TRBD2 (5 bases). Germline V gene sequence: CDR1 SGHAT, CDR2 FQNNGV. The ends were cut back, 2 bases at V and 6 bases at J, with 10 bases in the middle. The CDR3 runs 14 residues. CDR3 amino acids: CASSLQASPGELFF. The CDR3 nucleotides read TGTGCCAGCAGCTTACAGGCTAGCCCCGGGGAGCTGTTTTTT. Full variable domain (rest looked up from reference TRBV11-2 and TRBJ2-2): EAGVAQSPRYKIIEKRQSVAFWCNPISGHATLYWYQQILGQGPKLLIQFQNNGVVDDSQLPKDRFSAERLKGVDSTLKIQPAKLEDSAVYLCASSLQASPGELFFGEGSRLTVL.

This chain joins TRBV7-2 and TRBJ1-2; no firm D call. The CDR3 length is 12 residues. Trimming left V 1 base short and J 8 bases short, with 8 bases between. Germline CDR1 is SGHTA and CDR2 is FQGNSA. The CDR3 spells CASSLVSGGYTF. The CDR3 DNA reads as TGTGCCAGCAGCTTAGTTTCTGGCGGCTACACCTTC.